This TCR beta chain was observed in a study of blood T cell repertoires in COVID-19. Across the study: Sources were T cells, B-cell-depleted T cells, or PBMCs; the material itself was cDNA or gDNA.

CDR3 length: 14 residues. Trimming removed 4 bases from V and 6 bases from J; junction bases left unmatched: 3. The V gene's germline CDR1 is LGHDT and CDR2 YNNKEL (reference sequence). Authors' data handling: Estimates of nucleated cell counts were drawn from the amplification of reference gene primers. Produced via immunoSEQ multiplex PCR; TCRdb's table is partial and in-frame only. V, J and clone size are those of that table, while D and trimming were read from the DNA. The repertoire holds 200,000 to 250,000 clones, more than 75% seen once, with approximately 0.89% in the top ten. The gene calls are TRBV3-1 (or the pseudogene TRBV3-2) and TRBJ1-6; 7 bases align to TRBD1. The sequence was obtained from a man aged 35 to 55 with acute or convalescent COVID-19. The sequenced sample was peripheral blood. The chain's CDR3 is CASSPGTVNSPLHF. CDR3 sequence (DNA): TGTGCCAGCAGCCCTGGGACAGTTAATTCACCCCTCCACTTT.